The clone carrying this T cell receptor beta chain was observed at least ten times. 5'RACE template switching added a universal primer site and UMIs to TCR cDNA. MiXCR was run by TCRdb on the 5' RACE reads, yielding one entry per CDR3 protein. This repertoire shows 20,000 to 25,000 distinct CDR3 sequences, around 5.2% found once; its top ten account for 15% to 20%. This sample is drawn from a study of T cells after yellow fever vaccination. Whole-study context: Low-cell-number fractions underwent preparation using SMART-Seq v4 Ultra Low Input.

Germline CDR1 MGHRA, CDR2 YSYEKL. Trimming took 0 bases from V and 1 from J, leaving 4 bases between them. This CDR3 is 15 amino acids long. Points from the study as a whole: Post-booster repertoires contained most primary-vaccination clones again (almost 97% CD4, about 90% CD8). Almost all vaccine-responding clonotypes could not be detected on day 0 in sorted memory subsets.

The chain uses TRBV4-1 and TRBJ2-6, with no clear D. This TCR derives from a man aged 18 to 35 who received the YFV17D yellow fever vaccine. Source: PBMCs, either bulk or a sorted T-cell subset (CD4+, CD8+, memory, or dextramer-sorted; not recorded which), taken approximately 40 days after the first yellow fever vaccination. CDR3 region: CASSQEESGANVLTF. CDR3 sequence (DNA): TGCGCCAGCAGCCAAGAGGAGTCTGGGGCCAACGTCCTGACTTTC.